This TCR beta chain was captured in a study of blood T cell repertoires in COVID-19 (dated by TCRdb to 2018 to 2020). Turning to the overall study: Samples covering the acute and convalescent phases of COVID-19 were provided by collaborators in the United States, Italy and Spain. The prospective study material was composed of cDNA or gDNA derived from T cells, B-cell-depleted T cells, or PBMCs. The dataset comprised deeply sampled blood TCRbeta repertoires from subjects exposed to, actively infected with, or recovered from COVID-19. A freely available public database, intended as a resource for researchers studying the immune response to SARS-CoV-2, is where the repertoires were released. The samples were drawn from the first 160 participants of the ongoing ImmuneRACE study and from 1,254 subjects provided by 6 global collaborators. Sample metadata almost always included a de-identified subject ID, COVID-19 status, age in years and sex. Where available, HLA class I and class II types were taken from metadata supplied by the sample provider and were not determined by assay-based typing. The research as a whole found: The quantity of clinical and demographic metadata differed by source and by participant and was supplied without curation.

CDR1 and CDR2 are drawn from the germline V gene (reference sequence): LNHNV, YYDKDF. The cysteine opens and the phenylalanine closes a CDR3 of 16 amino acids. Only CDR3 DNA is held: 48 bases, read in frame from base 1. Trimming accounts for 1 base at V and 2 bases at J, while the number of junction bases matched to no gene is 7. TCRbeta CDR3 regions were amplified from genomic DNA by means of the immunoSEQ Assay, a bias-controlled multiplex PCR. Concerning the study's data processing: Nucleated cell counts per sample were estimated from amplification of reference gene primers within the assay. To quantify the absolute abundance of each unique TCRbeta CDR3 rearrangement, sequence reads were collapsed and filtered. For each sample, productive Simpson clonality was calculated as the square root of Simpson's diversity index over productive rearrangements. This is the immuneACCESS table as TCRdb keeps it, with only in-frame sequences that have V and J called. A part of the clones is gone; compared with another copy, unresolved V genes explain less than half, and the rest is unexplained. V and J calls plus clone size are reproduced from that table; the DNA served to infer D and trimming. This sample has 100,000 to 150,000 clones in its table, and approximately 81% of those were observed once. The ten largest account for roughly 4% of the sample.

In the case of this clone: The specificity of this receptor is unknown. It has no much larger one-base neighbor in the sample; base qualities were not kept.

Collaborating institutions collected whole blood in K2EDTA tubes following their own protocols. For TCRbeta analysis, collaborators shipped samples in one of three forms: frozen whole blood, isolated PBMCs, or DNA extracted from either of those sample types. The chain uses TRBV15 and TRBJ1-1; TRBD1 lines up with 7 middle nucleotides. The sequence was obtained from a woman in her 50s with acute or convalescent COVID-19. Sequencing input: peripheral blood. This receptor carries the CDR3 CATSRGQGEANTEAFF. The sequence in DNA is TGTGCCACCAGCAGAGGACAGGGTGAAGCTAACACTGAAGCTTTCTTT. The full variable domain, with segments outside the CDR3 supplied by the reference TRBV15 and TRBJ1-1 proteins, appears as DAMVIQNPRYQVTQFGKPVTLSCSQTLNHNVMYWYQQKSSQAPKLLFHYYDKDFNNEADTPDNFQSRRPNTSFCFLDIRSPGLGDTAMYLCATSRGQGEANTEAFFGQGTRLTVV.